This T cell receptor (beta chain) was sequenced for a study of T cell responses to AZD1222 COVID-19 vaccine. Study-level points and caveats: Donors in the cohort were predominantly white British and more often female, and clonal diversity was possibly underestimated. Compared with day 0, the breadth and depth of the Spike-specific TCR repertoire rose significantly after two doses of AZD1222.

The CDR3 spans 16 residues. The germline gives CDR1 LNHDA, CDR2 SQIVND (reference sequence). V was clipped by 9 bases and J by 4 bases; unmatched bases: 10. A note on this clone: Its antigen remains unknown.

TCRdb's copy holds only in-frame clones and misses some; the assay was immunoSEQ multiplex PCR. The data show 180,000 or so clones, over 90% seen once. This sequence originates from an adult who received the AZD1222 COVID-19 vaccine. The starting material was peripheral blood, obtained 28 days after the second AZD1222 dose. V gene TRBV19 combines with J gene TRBJ2-5; TRBD2 matches at 14 bases. CDR3 sequence reads: CASTPTGTSGRETQYF. For the CDR3, the DNA is TGTGCCAGCACGCCGACGGGGACTAGCGGGAGAGAGACCCAGTACTTC.